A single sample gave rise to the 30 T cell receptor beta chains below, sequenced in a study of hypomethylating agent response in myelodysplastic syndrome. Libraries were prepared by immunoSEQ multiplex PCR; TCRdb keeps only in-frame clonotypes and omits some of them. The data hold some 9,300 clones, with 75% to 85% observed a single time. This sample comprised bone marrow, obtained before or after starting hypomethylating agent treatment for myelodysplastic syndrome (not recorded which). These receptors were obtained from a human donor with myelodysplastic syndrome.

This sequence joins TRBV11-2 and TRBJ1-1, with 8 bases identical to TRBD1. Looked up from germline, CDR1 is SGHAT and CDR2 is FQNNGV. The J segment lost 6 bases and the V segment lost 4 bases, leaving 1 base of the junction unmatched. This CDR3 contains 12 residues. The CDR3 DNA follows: TGTGCCAGCAGCTCGACAGGGGCTGAAGCTTTCTTT. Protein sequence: CASSSTGAEAFF.

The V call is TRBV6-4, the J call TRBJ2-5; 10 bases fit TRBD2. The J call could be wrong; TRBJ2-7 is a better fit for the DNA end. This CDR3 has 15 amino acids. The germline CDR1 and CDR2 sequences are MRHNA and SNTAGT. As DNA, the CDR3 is TGTGCCAGCACGGGAGCGGGAGGGAACTCCTACGAGCAGTACTTC. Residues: CASTGAGGNSYEQYF.

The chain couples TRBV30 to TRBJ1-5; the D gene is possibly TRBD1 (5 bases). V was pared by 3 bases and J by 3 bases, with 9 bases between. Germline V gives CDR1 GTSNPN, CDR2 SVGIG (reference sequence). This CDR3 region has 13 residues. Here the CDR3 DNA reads TGTGCCTGGAGCGCAGGGCCCAATCAGCCCCAGCATTTT. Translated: CAWSAGPNQPQHF.

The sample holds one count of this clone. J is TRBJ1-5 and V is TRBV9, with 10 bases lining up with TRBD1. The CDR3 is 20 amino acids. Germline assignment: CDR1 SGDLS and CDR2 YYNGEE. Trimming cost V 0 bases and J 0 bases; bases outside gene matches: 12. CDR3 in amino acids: CASSVAPTGGAGYSNQPQHF. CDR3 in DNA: TGTGCCAGCAGCGTAGCTCCGACAGGGGGCGCCGGCTATAGCAATCAGCCCCAGCATTTT.

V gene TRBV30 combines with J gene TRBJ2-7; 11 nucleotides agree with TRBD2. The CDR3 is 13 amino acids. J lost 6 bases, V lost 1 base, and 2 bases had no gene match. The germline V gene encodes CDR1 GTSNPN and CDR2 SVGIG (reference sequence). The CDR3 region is CAWSGGLAGEQYF. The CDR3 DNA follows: TGTGCCTGGAGTGGTGGACTAGCGGGCGAGCAGTACTTC.

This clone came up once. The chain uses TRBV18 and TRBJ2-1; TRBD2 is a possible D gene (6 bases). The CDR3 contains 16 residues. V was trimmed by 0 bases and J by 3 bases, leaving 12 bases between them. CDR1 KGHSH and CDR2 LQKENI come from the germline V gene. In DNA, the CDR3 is TGTGCCAGCTCACCACCCACTAGCCGCCTCTACAATGAGCAGTTCTTC. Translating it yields CASSPPTSRLYNEQFF.

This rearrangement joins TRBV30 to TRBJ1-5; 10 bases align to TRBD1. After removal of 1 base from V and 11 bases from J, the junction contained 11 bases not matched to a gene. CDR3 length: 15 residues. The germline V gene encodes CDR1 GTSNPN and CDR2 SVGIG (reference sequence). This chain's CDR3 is CAWSAAPGQGSAQHF. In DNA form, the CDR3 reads TGTGCCTGGAGTGCCGCACCGGGACAGGGGTCAGCCCAGCATTTT. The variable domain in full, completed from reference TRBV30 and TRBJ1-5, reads SQTIHQWPATLVQPVGSPLSLECTVEGTSNPNLYWYRQAAGRGLQLLFYSVGIGQISSEVPQNLSASRPQDRQFILSSKKLLLSDSGFYLCAWSAAPGQGSAQHFGDGTRLSIL.

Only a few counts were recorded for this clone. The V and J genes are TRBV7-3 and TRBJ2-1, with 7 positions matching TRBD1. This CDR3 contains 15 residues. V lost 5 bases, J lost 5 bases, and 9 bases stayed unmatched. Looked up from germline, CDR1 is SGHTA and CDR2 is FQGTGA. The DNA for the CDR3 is TGTGCCAGCAGCCCAGACTGGACAGGTCACAATGAGCAGTTCTTC. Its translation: CASSPDWTGHNEQFF.

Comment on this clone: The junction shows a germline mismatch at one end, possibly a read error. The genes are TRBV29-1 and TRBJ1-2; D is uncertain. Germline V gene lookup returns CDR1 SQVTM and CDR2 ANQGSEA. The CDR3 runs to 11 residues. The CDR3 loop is CSVEALHGYTF. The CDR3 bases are TGCAGCGTCGAAGCCCTCCATGGCTACACCTTC.

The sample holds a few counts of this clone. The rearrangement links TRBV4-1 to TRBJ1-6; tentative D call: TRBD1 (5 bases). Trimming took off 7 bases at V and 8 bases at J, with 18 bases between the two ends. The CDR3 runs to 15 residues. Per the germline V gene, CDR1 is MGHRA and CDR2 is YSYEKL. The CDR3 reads CASTVMGQGYSPLHF. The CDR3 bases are TGCGCCAGCACTGTTATGGGGCAGGGTTATTCACCCCTCCACTTT.

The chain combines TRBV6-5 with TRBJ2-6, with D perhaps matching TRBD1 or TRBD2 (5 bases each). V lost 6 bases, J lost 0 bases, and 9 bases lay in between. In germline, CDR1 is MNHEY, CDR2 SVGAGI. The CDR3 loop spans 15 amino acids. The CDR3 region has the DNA TGTGCCAGCAGCCCTGGGACCTCTGGGGCCAACGTCCTGACTTTC. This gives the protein CASSPGTSGANVLTF.

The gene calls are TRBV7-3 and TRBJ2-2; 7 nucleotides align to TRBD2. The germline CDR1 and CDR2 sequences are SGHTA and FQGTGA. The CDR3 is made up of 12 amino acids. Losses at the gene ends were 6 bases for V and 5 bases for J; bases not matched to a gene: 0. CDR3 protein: CASRGGTGELFF. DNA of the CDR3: TGTGCCAGCAGGGGGGGGACCGGGGAGCTGTTTTTT.

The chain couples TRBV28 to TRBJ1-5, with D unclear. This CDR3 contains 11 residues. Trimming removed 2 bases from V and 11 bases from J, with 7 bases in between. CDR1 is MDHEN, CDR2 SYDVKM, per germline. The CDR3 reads CASSLMGSQHF. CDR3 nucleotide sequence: TGTGCCAGCAGTTTAATGGGGTCCCAGCATTTT.

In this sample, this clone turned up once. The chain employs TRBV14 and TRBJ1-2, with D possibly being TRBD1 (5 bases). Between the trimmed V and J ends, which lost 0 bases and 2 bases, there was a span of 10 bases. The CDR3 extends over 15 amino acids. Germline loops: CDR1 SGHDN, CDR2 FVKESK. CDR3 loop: CASSQDPRGNYGYTF. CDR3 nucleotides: TGTGCCAGCAGCCAAGACCCGCGGGGGAACTATGGCTACACCTTC.

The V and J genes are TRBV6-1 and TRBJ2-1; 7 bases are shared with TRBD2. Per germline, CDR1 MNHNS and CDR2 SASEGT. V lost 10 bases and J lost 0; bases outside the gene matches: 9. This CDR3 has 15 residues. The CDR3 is CATSSGLSSYNEQFF. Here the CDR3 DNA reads TGTGCCACCTCTAGCGGCCTAAGCTCCTACAATGAGCAGTTCTTC.

This CDR3 is CASKSRTGGGYTF. As DNA, the CDR3 is TGTGCCAGCAAATCGCGGACAGGGGGAGGCTACACCTTC. J is TRBJ1-2 and V is TRBV2, with 10 nucleotides matching TRBD1. The CDR3 has 13 amino acids. Germline-derived CDR1 and CDR2 are SNHLY and FYNNEI. Trimming cost V 7 bases and J 8 bases; bases outside gene matches: 7.

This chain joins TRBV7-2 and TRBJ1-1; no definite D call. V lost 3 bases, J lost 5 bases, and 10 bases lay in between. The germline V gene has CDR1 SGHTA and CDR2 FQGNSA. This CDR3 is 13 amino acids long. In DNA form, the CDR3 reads TGTGCCAGCAGCTTCCGAGCGGGGACTGAAGCTTTCTTT. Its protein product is CASSFRAGTEAFF.

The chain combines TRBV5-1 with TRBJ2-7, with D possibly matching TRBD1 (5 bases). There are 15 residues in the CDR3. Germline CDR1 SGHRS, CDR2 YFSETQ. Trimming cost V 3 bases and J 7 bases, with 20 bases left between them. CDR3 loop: CASSSRGPGSEEQYF. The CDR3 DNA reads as TGCGCCAGCAGCTCCCGCGGACCAGGGTCGGAGGAGCAGTACTTC.

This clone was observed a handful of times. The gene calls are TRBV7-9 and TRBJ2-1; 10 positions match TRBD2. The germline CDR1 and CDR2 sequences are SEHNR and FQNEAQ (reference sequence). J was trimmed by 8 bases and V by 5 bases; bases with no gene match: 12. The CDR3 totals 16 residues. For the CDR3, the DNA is TGTGCCAGCAGCCCTCTCTGGAGCGGGGGGGCGGATGAGCAGTTCTTC. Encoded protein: CASSPLWSGGADEQFF.

The CDR3 sequence: CASSPAGGGAQDTQYF. DNA for the CDR3: TGTGCCAGCAGTCCGGCGGGCGGGGGGGCCCAAGATACGCAGTATTTT. The V gene is TRBV6-4, the J gene TRBJ2-3, with 9 nucleotides matching TRBD2. There are 16 residues in the CDR3. The germline V gene encodes CDR1 MRHNA and CDR2 SNTAGT. The junction had 11 bases not matched to a gene; V was cut back by 5 bases and J by 5 bases.

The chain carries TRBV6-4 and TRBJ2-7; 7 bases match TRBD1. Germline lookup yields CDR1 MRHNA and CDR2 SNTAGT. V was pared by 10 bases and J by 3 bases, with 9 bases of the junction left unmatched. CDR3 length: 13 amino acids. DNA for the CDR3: TGTGCCACCAATGACAGGGCTAACTACGAGCAGTACTTC. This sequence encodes CATNDRANYEQYF.

The CDR3 DNA sequence: TGTGCCAGCAGTGGAGAGGGGGCGGGCGGCTACACCTTC. Protein: CASSGEGAGGYTF. The V gene is TRBV2, the J gene TRBJ1-2; 7 nucleotides align to TRBD1. Germline V gene data show CDR1 as SNHLY and CDR2 as FYNNEI. V lost 4 bases, J lost 8 bases, and 7 bases stayed unmatched. The CDR3 covers 13 residues.

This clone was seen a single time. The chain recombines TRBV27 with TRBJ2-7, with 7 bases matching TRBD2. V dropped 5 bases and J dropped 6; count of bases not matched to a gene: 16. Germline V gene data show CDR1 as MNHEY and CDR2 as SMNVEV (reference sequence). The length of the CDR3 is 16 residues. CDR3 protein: CASSIGPVREVSEQYF. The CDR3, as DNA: TGTGCCAGCAGTATCGGTCCAGTTCGGGAGGTGTCCGAGCAGTACTTC.

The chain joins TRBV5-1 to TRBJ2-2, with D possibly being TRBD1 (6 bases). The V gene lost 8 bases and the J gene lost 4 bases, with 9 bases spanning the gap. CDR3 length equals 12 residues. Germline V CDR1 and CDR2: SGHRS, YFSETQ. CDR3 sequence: CASHRATGELFF. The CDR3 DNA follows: TGCGCCAGTCACAGGGCCACCGGGGAGCTGTTTTTT.

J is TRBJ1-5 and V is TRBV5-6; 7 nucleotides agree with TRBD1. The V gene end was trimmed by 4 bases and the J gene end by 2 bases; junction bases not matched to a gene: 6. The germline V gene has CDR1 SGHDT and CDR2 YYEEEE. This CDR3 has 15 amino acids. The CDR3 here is CASSPGGGGNQPQHF. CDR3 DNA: TGTGCCAGCAGCCCCGGAGGGGGCGGCAATCAGCCCCAGCATTTT. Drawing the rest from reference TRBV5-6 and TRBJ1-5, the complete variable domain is DAGVTQSPTHLIKTRGQQVTLRCSPKSGHDTVSWYQQALGQGPQFIFQYYEEEERQRGNFPDRFSGHQFPNYSSELNVNALLLGDSALYLCASSPGGGGNQPQHFGDGTRLSIL.

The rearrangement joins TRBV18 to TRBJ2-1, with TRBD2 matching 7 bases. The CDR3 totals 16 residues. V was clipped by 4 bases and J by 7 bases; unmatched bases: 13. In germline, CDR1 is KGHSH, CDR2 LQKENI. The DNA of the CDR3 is TGTGCCAGCTCACACGAGCTAGCGGACGCTAGGAATGAGCAGTTCTTC. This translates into CASSHELADARNEQFF. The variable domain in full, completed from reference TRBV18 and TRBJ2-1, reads NAGVMQNPRHLVRRRGQEARLRCSPMKGHSHVYWYRQLPEEGLKFMVYLQKENIIDESGMPKERFSAEFPKEGPSILRIQQVVRGDSAAYFCASSHELADARNEQFFGPGTRLTVL.

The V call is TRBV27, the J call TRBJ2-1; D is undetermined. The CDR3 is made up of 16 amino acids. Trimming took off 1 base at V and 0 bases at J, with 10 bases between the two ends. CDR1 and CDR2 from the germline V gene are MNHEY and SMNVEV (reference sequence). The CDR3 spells CASSLFLTASYNEQFF. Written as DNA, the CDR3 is TGTGCCAGCAGTTTATTTTTGACTGCCTCCTACAATGAGCAGTTCTTC.

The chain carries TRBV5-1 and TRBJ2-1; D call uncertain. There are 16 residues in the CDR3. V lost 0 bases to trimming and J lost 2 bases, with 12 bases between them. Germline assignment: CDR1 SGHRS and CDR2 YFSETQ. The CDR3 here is CASSLEVPDPYNEQFF. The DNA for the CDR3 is TGCGCCAGCAGCTTGGAAGTTCCAGACCCCTACAATGAGCAGTTCTTC.

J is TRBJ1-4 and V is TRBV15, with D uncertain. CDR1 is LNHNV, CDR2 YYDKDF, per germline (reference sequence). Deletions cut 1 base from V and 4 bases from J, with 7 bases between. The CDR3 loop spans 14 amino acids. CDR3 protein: CATSRGNFNEKLFF. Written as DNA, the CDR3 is TGTGCCACCAGCAGAGGGAACTTTAATGAAAAACTGTTTTTT.

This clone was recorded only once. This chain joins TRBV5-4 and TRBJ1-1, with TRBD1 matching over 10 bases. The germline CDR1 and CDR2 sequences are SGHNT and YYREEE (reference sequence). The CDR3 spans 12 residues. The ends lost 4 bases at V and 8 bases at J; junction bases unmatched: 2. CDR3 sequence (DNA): TGTGCCAGCAGCGTGGACAGGGGGGAAGCTTTCTTT. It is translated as CASSVDRGEAFF.